Measured by frequency, the clone carrying this T cell receptor (beta chain) is medium-sized (0.01 to 0.1%). Its antigen remains unidentified. Germline V lookup: CDR1 KGHDR, CDR2 SFDVKD. This CDR3 has 13 amino acids. One tube held mixed TRB-A and TRB-B primer pools for touch-down PCR. Reanalyzing the multiplex PCR reads, TCRdb keeps one entry per CDR3 protein, without DNA. The listing records more than 600 distinct CDR3 sequences. This entry comes from a study of T cell clusters in autoimmune cytopenias. The study, taken as a whole, reports: TRB repertoire shifts in secondary cytopenia and chronic lymphocytic leukemia mostly reflected lymphoma, not autoimmunity. Exclusive TRB clusters were approximately 3-fold more numerous in healthy donors than in active autoimmune hepatitis.

TRB amplification used 250 ng of peripheral blood genomic DNA. This sample also belongs to another study, concerning T cell repertoires in aging, cancer and after chemotherapy. As reported in that work: Compared with age-matched healthy donors, untreated hematological or solid cancer patients showed higher blood TCR clonality. Loss of evenness, beyond lost richness, contributed to age-related TCR diversity decline in cancer patients.

Sequencing was performed on peripheral blood. The V call is TRBV24-1, the J call TRBJ1-2; TCRdb returns TRBD1, unconfirmable since there is no DNA. The origin of this receptor is a human donor with chronic lymphocytic leukemia. The CDR3 reads CARRDREDYGYTF.